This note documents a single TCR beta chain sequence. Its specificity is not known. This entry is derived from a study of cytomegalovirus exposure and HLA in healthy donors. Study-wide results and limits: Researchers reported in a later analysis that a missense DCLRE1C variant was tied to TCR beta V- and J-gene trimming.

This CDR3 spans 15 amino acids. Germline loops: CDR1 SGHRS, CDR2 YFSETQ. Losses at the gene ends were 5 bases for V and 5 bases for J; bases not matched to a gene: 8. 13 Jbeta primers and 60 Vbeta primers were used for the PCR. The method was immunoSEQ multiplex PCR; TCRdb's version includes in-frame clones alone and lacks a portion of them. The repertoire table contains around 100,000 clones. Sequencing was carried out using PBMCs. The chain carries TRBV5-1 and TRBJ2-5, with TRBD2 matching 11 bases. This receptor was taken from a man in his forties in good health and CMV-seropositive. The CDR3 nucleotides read TGCGCCAGCAGTGTACTAGCGGGAGTTGGGGAGACCCAGTACTTC. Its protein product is CASSVLAGVGETQYF. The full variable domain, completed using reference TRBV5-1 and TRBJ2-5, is KAGVTQTPRYLIKTRGQQVTLSCSPISGHRSVSWYQQTPGQGLQFLFEYFSETQRNKGNFPGRFSGRQFSNSRSEMNVSTLELGDSALYLCASSVLAGVGETQYFGPGTRLLVL.